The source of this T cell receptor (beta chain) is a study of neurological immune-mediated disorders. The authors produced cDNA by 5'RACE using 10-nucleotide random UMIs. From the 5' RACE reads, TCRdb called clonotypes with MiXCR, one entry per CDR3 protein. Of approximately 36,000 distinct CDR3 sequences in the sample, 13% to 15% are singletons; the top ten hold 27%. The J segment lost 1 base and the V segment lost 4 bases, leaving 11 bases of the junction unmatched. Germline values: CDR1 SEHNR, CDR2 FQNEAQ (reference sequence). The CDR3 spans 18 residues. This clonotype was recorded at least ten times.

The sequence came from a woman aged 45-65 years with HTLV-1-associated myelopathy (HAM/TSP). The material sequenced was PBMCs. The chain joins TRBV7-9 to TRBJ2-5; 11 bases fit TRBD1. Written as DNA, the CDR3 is TGTGCCAGCAGCTACCCCCCGGTTGGGACAGGGGGCCAAGAGACCCAGTACTTC. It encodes CASSYPPVGTGGQETQYF.